Shown below are 29 T cell receptor beta chains from a single sample sequenced in a study of blood T cells in healthy people across ages. Then a second PCR, running roughly 7 to 11 cycles, was carried out with a sample-barcoded 5' primer and a J-beta primer mix. One entry per CDR3 protein results from TCRdb running MiXCR on the 5' RACE reads. The table has fewer than 2,000,000 distinct CDR3 sequences, about 31% seen once; the top ten hold over 9%. Sequenced material: blood. Receptors originate from a woman between 25 and 40 years old in good health.

This clonotype was observed a handful of times. CDR3 sequence reads: CASSFRPRGDGYEQYF. The DNA of the CDR3 is TGTGCCAGCAGTTTCCGTCCCCGCGGGGATGGGTACGAGCAGTACTTC. The rearrangement links TRBV28 to TRBJ2-5, with TRBD2 as a possible D gene (6 bases). The J call could be wrong; TRBJ2-7 is a better fit for the DNA end. In germline, CDR1 is MDHEN, CDR2 SYDVKM. The length of the CDR3 is 16 residues.

This clonotype was seen only a few times. The chain couples TRBV4-1 to TRBJ1-6; D might be TRBD1 (6 bases). CDR3 length: 16 amino acids. Germline V gene sequence: CDR1 MGHRA, CDR2 YSYEKL. With 3 bases removed from V and 9 bases from J, the gap between germline ends came to 18 bases. DNA for the CDR3: TGCGCCAGCAGCCACAGGGCAGGGGCCCTCGGTTCACCCCTCCACTTT. Protein: CASSHRAGALGSPLHF.

This rearrangement joins TRBV6-4 to TRBJ2-3; D is perhaps TRBD2 (6 bases). The length of the CDR3 is 15 residues. Germline CDR1 is MRHNA and CDR2 is SNTAGT. The ends were cut back, 6 bases at V and 0 bases at J, with 13 bases in the middle. The CDR3 region is CASSAGRYSTDTQYF. For the CDR3, the DNA is TGTGCCAGCAGCGCGGGACGGTATAGCACAGATACGCAGTATTTT.

This rearrangement joins TRBV2 to TRBJ1-4; no firm D call. Germline V gives CDR1 SNHLY, CDR2 FYNNEI. CDR3 length: 14 residues. Trimming left V 6 bases short and J 8 bases short, with 16 bases between. DNA of the CDR3: TGTGCCAGCAGATCGATGCAGGCGCGAGAAAAACTGTTTTTT. Its protein is CASRSMQAREKLFF.

This rearrangement joins TRBV10-3 to TRBJ1-5; 8 bases match TRBD1. Germline V lookup: CDR1 ENHRY, CDR2 SYGVKD. CDR3 size: 15 residues. The J segment lost 0 bases and the V segment lost 6 bases, leaving 4 bases of the junction unmatched. The CDR3 DNA reads TGTGCCATCAGAGCGGACAGGGATAGCAATCAGCCCCAGCATTTT. Translated: CAIRADRDSNQPQHF.

This clonotype was observed a few times. The chain links TRBV6-1 to TRBJ1-2; 9 nucleotides line up with TRBD1. The CDR3 sequence is 16 residues long. The ends lost 2 bases at V and 7 bases at J; junction bases unmatched: 11. Germline lookup yields CDR1 MNHNS and CDR2 SASEGT. CDR3: CASSESPGQGPSGYTF. The CDR3 nucleotides are TGTGCCAGCAGTGAAAGCCCGGGACAGGGTCCCTCTGGCTACACCTTC.

The chain links TRBV3-1 to TRBJ2-1; D might be TRBD1 (5 bases). This CDR3 comprises 11 residues. The ends were cut back, 7 bases at V and 9 bases at J, with 10 bases in the middle. CDR1 and CDR2 from the germline V gene are LGHDT and YNNKEL (reference sequence). As DNA, the CDR3 is TGTGCCAGCATATCAAGGGGTGAGCAGTTCTTC. Translating gives CASISRGEQFF.

The sample holds a few counts of this clonotype. The chain joins TRBV10-3 to TRBJ1-6; no clear D gene. The CDR3 runs 17 residues. Deletions cut 2 bases from V and 6 bases from J, with 17 bases between. Germline V gene data show CDR1 as ENHRY and CDR2 as SYGVKD. The CDR3 is CAISELGRGGGNSPLHF. The CDR3, as DNA: TGTGCCATCAGTGAGCTCGGACGGGGAGGTGGTAATTCACCCCTCCACTTT.

The chain recombines TRBV7-9 with TRBJ2-4; no clear D gene. TRBJ2-7 matches the DNA end more closely, so the J call is doubtful. The germline CDR1 and CDR2 sequences are SEHNR and FQNEAQ (reference sequence). The CDR3 contains 14 residues. The CDR3 reads CASSLAPYGYEQYF. CDR3 DNA: TGTGCCAGCAGCTTAGCGCCTTACGGCTACGAGCAGTACTTC.

The table lists this clonotype with a few counts. For the CDR3, the DNA is TGTGCCAGCAGCCCAATAAGCGGGAGAAGGAGTGAGCAGTTCTTC. It specifies CASSPISGRRSEQFF. V is TRBV7-9 and J is TRBJ2-1; 8 nucleotides match TRBD2. CDR1 is SEHNR, CDR2 FQNEAQ, per germline (reference sequence). Trimming took 5 bases from V and 9 from J; bases not matched to a gene: 12. This CDR3 spans 15 amino acids.

This clonotype was seen a handful of times. This sequence joins TRBV5-5 and TRBJ2-1; D uncertain. This CDR3 is built from 12 residues. V lost 0 bases and J 10 bases, leaving 8 bases between the germline ends. The V gene's germline CDR1 is SGHKS and CDR2 YYEKEE (reference sequence). CDR3 region: CASSLDNREQFF. As DNA, the CDR3 is TGTGCCAGCAGCTTGGACAACAGAGAGCAGTTCTTC. Supplemented by reference TRBV5-5 and TRBJ2-1, the full variable domain reads DAGVTQSPTHLIKTRGQQVTLRCSPISGHKSVSWYQQVLGQGPQFIFQYYEKEERGRGNFPDRFSARQFPNYSSELNVNALLLGDSALYLCASSLDNREQFFGPGTRLTVL.

V usage is TRBV28 and J usage is TRBJ2-2; TRBD1 is a possible D gene (6 bases). CDR3 length: 13 residues. Deletions cut 6 bases from V and 6 bases from J, with 11 bases between. The germline V gene has CDR1 MDHEN and CDR2 SYDVKM. CDR3: CASSATGSGELFF. The CDR3 nucleotides read TGTGCCAGCAGCGCCACAGGGTCCGGGGAGCTGTTTTTT.

This sequence joins TRBV6-1 and TRBJ1-2, with D maybe TRBD1 (5 bases). The CDR3 runs to 16 residues. From germline, CDR1 is MNHNS and CDR2 SASEGT. The V end lost 0 bases, the J end lost 4 bases, and 15 bases lay between the germline ends. CDR3 sequence: CASSEASRRDVYGYTF. CDR3 coding DNA: TGTGCCAGCAGTGAAGCTAGCAGACGGGACGTCTATGGCTACACCTTC.

This clonotype has just a few counts. This may stem from a read error, because a much larger clone lies one nucleotide away. The chain uses TRBV29-1 and TRBJ2-5, with 12 bases lining up with TRBD2. This CDR3 is 14 amino acids long. V was clipped by 2 bases and J by 5 bases; unmatched bases: 3. The germline V gene encodes CDR1 SQVTM and CDR2 ANQGSEA. The CDR3 spells CSVERLAGGETQYF. CDR3 sequence (DNA): TGCAGCGTTGAAAGGCTAGCGGGAGGGGAGACCCAGTACTTC. The full variable domain, with the rest looked up from reference TRBV29-1 and TRBJ2-5, is SAVISQKPSRDICQRGTSLTIQCQVDSQVTMMFWYRQQPGQSLTLIATANQGSEATYESGFVIDKFPISRPNLTFSTLTVSNMSPEDSSIYLCSVERLAGGETQYFGPGTRLLVL.

The table lists this clonotype with a few counts. At one boundary the junction diverges from the germline segment, which might be a read error. The chain combines TRBV6-5 with TRBJ2-6; D may be TRBD1 (5 bases). The CDR3 sequence is 13 residues long. CDR1 and CDR2 (germline): MNHEY, SVGAGI. The CDR3 DNA is TGTGCCAGCAATCCTACTGGGGCCAACGTCCGGACTTTC. Its protein product is CASNPTGANVRTF.

This clonotype was recorded a few times. The chain employs TRBV7-9 and TRBJ2-7, with 7 positions matching TRBD1. The germline gives CDR1 SEHNR, CDR2 FQNEAQ (reference sequence). With 4 bases clipped from V and 6 bases from J, the junction kept 12 bases outside the gene matches. The CDR3 length is 15 residues. CDR3 sequence (DNA): TGTGCCAGCAGCTCGTTACAGGGGAATCTGGGCGAGCAGTACTTC. It specifies CASSSLQGNLGEQYF.

The rearrangement uses TRBV5-1 and TRBJ2-5; a weak D match, TRBD1 (6 bases). The CDR3 loop spans 14 amino acids. The germline V gene encodes CDR1 SGHRS and CDR2 YFSETQ. Trimming took off 2 bases at V and 5 bases at J, with 13 bases between the two ends. CDR3 region: CASSFGQKMETQYF. CDR3 nucleotide sequence: TGCGCCAGCAGCTTTGGACAGAAAATGGAGACCCAGTACTTC.

This clonotype has just a few counts. The chain links TRBV7-9 to TRBJ2-7; 10 bases align to TRBD2. Germline V lookup: CDR1 SEHNR, CDR2 FQNEAQ (reference sequence). The J segment lost 5 bases and the V segment lost 5 bases, leaving 9 bases of the junction unmatched. The CDR3 runs 15 residues. The CDR3 DNA is TGTGCCAGCAGCGCAGCTAGCGGGAGTCGGCACGAGCAGTACTTC. Protein product: CASSAASGSRHEQYF. The full variable domain, in which reference TRBV7-9 and TRBJ2-7 provide the parts outside the CDR3, is DTGVSQNPRHKITKRGQNVTFRCDPISEHNRLYWYRQTLGQGPEFLTYFQNEAQLEKSRLLSDRFSAERPKGSFSTLEIQRTEQGDSAMYLCASSAASGSRHEQYFGPGTRLTVT.

The chain couples TRBV20-1 to TRBJ2-7; 7 nucleotides match TRBD2. The end of the DNA aligns better with TRBJ2-5, so the J call may be wrong. The length of the CDR3 is 15 residues. Germline V gives CDR1 DFQATT, CDR2 SNEGSKA (reference sequence). In DNA, the CDR3 is TGCAGTGCTAGTTCCCCCCCAGCGGGGTCAGAGACCCAGTACTTC. This sequence encodes CSASSPPAGSETQYF.

The gene calls are TRBV7-3 and TRBJ2-5, with a possible D match to TRBD1 (6 bases). The length of the CDR3 is 15 residues. Germline CDR1 is SGHTA and CDR2 is FQGTGA. V lost 5 bases, J lost 4 bases, and 17 bases lay in between. In DNA form, the CDR3 reads TGTGCCAGCAGCCCCACCGGGGACACAGGAGAGACCCAGTACTTC. This codes for CASSPTGDTGETQYF. Drawing the rest from reference TRBV7-3 and TRBJ2-5, the complete variable domain is GAGVSQTPSNKVTEKGKYVELRCDPISGHTALYWYRQSLGQGPEFLIYFQGTGAADDSGLPNDRFFAVRPEGSVSTLKIQRTERGDSAVYLCASSPTGDTGETQYFGPGTRLLVL.

This clonotype was observed a handful of times. The chain uses TRBV20-1 and TRBJ2-7; 7 bases line up with TRBD2. Germline V gene lookup returns CDR1 DFQATT and CDR2 SNEGSKA (reference sequence). With 5 bases clipped from V and 3 bases from J, the junction kept 10 bases outside the gene matches. The CDR3 covers 14 residues. CDR3 in amino acids: CSADPIGRVYEQYF. The CDR3 nucleotides are TGCAGTGCTGACCCCATAGGGAGGGTCTACGAGCAGTACTTC.

The rearrangement joins TRBV10-3 to TRBJ2-7; 7 bases line up with TRBD1. The CDR3 has 17 residues. The germline CDR1 and CDR2 sequences are ENHRY and SYGVKD. Germline trimming cut 5 bases from V and 0 bases from J; bases unmatched to any gene: 13. CDR3 DNA: TGTGCCATCAGTAAATGGACAGGAGGTGCCTTCTCCTACGAGCAGTACTTC. It is translated as CAISKWTGGAFSYEQYF.

The genes are TRBV11-2 and TRBJ1-1, with D maybe TRBD1 (6 bases). Germline values: CDR1 SGHAT, CDR2 FQNNGV. There are 15 residues in the CDR3. Trimming stripped 6 bases from V and 0 bases from J, with 14 bases between. This CDR3 reads CASRLPGALNTEAFF. In nucleotides, the CDR3 is TGTGCCAGCAGGCTCCCGGGGGCCCTGAACACTGAAGCTTTCTTT.

This clonotype was observed a few times. The chain links TRBV5-5 to TRBJ1-6, with 8 bases fitting TRBD1. CDR3 length equals 16 residues. V lost 4 bases and J lost 7; bases outside the gene matches: 10. CDR1 is SGHKS and CDR2 is YYEKEE in the germline V gene (reference sequence). CDR3 nucleotide sequence: TGTGCCAGCAGCCACCGGCTCCGGGACAGGAATTCACCCCTCCACTTT. It is translated as CASSHRLRDRNSPLHF.

As for this clonotype: This may stem from a read error, because a much larger clone lies one nucleotide away. The chain combines TRBV29-1 with TRBJ2-4; D perhaps matches TRBD2 (6 bases). The germline CDR1 and CDR2 sequences are SQVTM and ANQGSEA. The CDR3 has 11 amino acids. The CDR3: CGVGASGGTYF. CDR3 nucleotide sequence: TGCGGCGTTGGCGCCAGCGGCGGGACGTACTTC.

This clonotype was recorded at least ten times. The CDR3 spells CASTGGSNQPQHF. Here the CDR3 DNA reads TGTGCCAGCACGGGAGGCTCCAATCAGCCCCAGCATTTT. This chain uses TRBV6-6 with TRBJ1-5; D remains unclear. V lost 7 bases, J lost 3 bases, and 10 bases lay in between. The V gene's germline CDR1 is MNHNY and CDR2 SVGAGI (reference sequence). The CDR3 length is 13 residues.

This chain connects TRBV20-1 to TRBJ1-1; maybe TRBD1 (6 bases). CDR1 and CDR2 from the germline V gene are DFQATT and SNEGSKA (reference sequence). V was shortened by 2 bases and J by 3 bases, with 16 bases between the two germline ends. This CDR3 region has 15 residues. Here the CDR3 reads CSARPPGGGYTEAFF. The CDR3 DNA sequence: TGCAGTGCTAGACCGCCCGGAGGGGGGTACACTGAAGCTTTCTTT.

The V call is TRBV18, the J call TRBJ2-2; D not resolved. CDR1 and CDR2 (germline): KGHSH, LQKENI. Trimming cost V 2 bases and J 0 bases, with 10 bases left between them. The length of the CDR3 is 16 residues. The CDR3 sequence is CASSPSTFANTGELFF. The CDR3, as DNA: TGTGCCAGCTCACCATCTACGTTCGCGAACACCGGGGAGCTGTTTTTT.

The chain joins TRBV11-2 to TRBJ2-5, with D perhaps TRBD2 (6 bases). Germline V gene lookup returns CDR1 SGHAT and CDR2 FQNNGV. The CDR3 contains 15 residues. V was pared by 1 base and J by 5 bases, with 14 bases between. The CDR3 coding sequence is TGTGCCAGCAGCTTAGGGACTAAGGCCAGGGAGACCCAGTACTTC. Residues: CASSLGTKARETQYF.